This T cell receptor beta chain came from a study of shared T cell receptors in the human thymus. Assay used: immunoSEQ multiplex PCR; TCRdb lists only in-frame clones, some missing. The sample yields around 730,000 clones, 70% to 90% seen once. This CDR3 contains 14 residues. V lost 0 bases to trimming and J lost 9 bases, with 9 bases between them. Germline V gene lookup returns CDR1 MDHEN and CDR2 SYDVKM. These data are also associated with another study on human thymus T cells. That report adds: Healthy Finnish infants undergoing corrective surgery for congenital heart defects provided the donor material. The thymus tissue came from resections taken during corrective heart surgery. V and J genes seemed to be used with bias in thymic and blood repertoires.

This chain links TRBV28 with TRBJ1-6, with D uncertain. Sequenced material: thymocytes. This sequence originates from a girl younger than two with a congenital heart defect. CDR3 residues: CASSLWRIRSPLHF. DNA for the CDR3: TGTGCCAGCAGTTTATGGAGAATACGTTCACCCCTCCACTTT.